The rows below give T cell receptor beta chains drawn from one sample of a study of T cell repertoires in cytomegalovirus infection. Each CDR3 protein gets one entry after TCRdb re-called the reads with MiXCR. This table has 300,000 to 400,000 distinct CDR3 sequences, around 9.5% appearing once. The sample taken for sequencing was PBMCs. The receptors were gathered from a human donor in good health (CMV status not recorded). Some clones in this sample may be carry-over from other donors' samples. Both conserved end residues are part of each CDR3. Fields, in order: V gene, J gene, CDR3 protein.

V: TRBV7-2
J: TRBJ2-7
CDR3: CASSLAPGRYEQYF

V: TRBV12-3/TRBV12-4
J: TRBJ1-2
CDR3: CASSLNSGAGYGYTF

V: TRBV7-2
J: TRBJ2-7
CDR3: CASSPRTGGSEQYF

V: TRBV7-3
J: TRBJ1-2
CDR3: CASSLMGETRYGYTF

V: TRBV12-3/TRBV12-4
J: TRBJ1-2
CDR3: CASSNVEGGANYGYTF

V: TRBV28
J: TRBJ1-2
CDR3: CASRVPRGGSQYGYTF

V: TRBV7-2
J: TRBJ2-7
CDR3: CASSPKSAPGYEQYF

V: TRBV7-6
J: TRBJ2-5
CDR3: CASSSGRTRVETQYF

V: TRBV7-2
J: TRBJ2-3
CDR3: CASSLASGTGGGDTQYF

V: TRBV20-1
J: TRBJ1-2
CDR3: CSARPSNYGYTF

V: TRBV27
J: TRBJ2-7
CDR3: CASSLIDSPYEQYF

V: TRBV12-3/TRBV12-4
J: TRBJ1-1
CDR3: CASSPTGKSTEAFF

V: TRBV7-2
J: TRBJ2-7
CDR3: CASSWTVSSYEQYF

V: TRBV6-8
J: TRBJ2-1
CDR3: CASRGDLGNEQFF

V: TRBV7-9
J: TRBJ2-7
CDR3: CASSFRDSSYEQYF

V: TRBV20-1
J: TRBJ2-3
CDR3: CSARGGGSTDTQYF

V: TRBV10-2
J: TRBJ2-2
CDR3: CAILPGTGVIGTGELFF

V: TRBV6-2/TRBV6-3
J: TRBJ1-1
CDR3: CASSSQDPPYSRQAFF

V: TRBV7-9
J: TRBJ1-5
CDR3: CASSFGVEAGQPQHF

V: TRBV20-1
J: TRBJ2-3
CDR3: CSASHLAGGRDTQYF

V: TRBV27
J: TRBJ1-4
CDR3: CASSRTAHNEKLFF

V: TRBV20-1
J: TRBJ1-4
CDR3: CSARDNQREKLFF

V: TRBV2
J: TRBJ1-4
CDR3: CASSDPDRGGGNEKLFF

V: TRBV19
J: TRBJ1-6
CDR3: CASSPSATGTSNSPLHF

V: TRBV30
J: TRBJ1-6
CDR3: CARDRGRNSPLHF